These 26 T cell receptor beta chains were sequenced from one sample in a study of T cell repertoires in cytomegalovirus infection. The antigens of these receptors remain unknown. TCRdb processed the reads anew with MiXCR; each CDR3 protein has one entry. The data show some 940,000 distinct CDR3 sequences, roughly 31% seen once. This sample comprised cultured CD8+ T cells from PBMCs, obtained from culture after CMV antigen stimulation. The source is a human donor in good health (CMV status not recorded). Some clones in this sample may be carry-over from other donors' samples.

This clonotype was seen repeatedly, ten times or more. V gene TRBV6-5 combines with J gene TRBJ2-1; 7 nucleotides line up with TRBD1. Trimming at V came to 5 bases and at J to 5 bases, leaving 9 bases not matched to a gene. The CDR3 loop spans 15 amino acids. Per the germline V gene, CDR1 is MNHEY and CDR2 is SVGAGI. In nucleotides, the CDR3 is TGTGCCAGCAGTGGTGGACAGGTTTTACACAATGAGCAGTTCTTC. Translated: CASSGGQVLHNEQFF.

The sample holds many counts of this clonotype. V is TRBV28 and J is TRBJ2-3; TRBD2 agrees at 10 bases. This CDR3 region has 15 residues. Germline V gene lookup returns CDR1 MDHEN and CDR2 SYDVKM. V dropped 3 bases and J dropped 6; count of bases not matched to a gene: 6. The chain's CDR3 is CASSFGTSVGDTQYF. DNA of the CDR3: TGTGCCAGCAGTTTTGGGACTAGCGTCGGTGATACGCAGTATTTT.

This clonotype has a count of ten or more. In nucleotides, the CDR3 is TGTGCCAGCAGTTACCACCCGGGACAGGGGGGCACCTATGGCTACACCTTC. It yields the protein CASSYHPGQGGTYGYTF. The rearrangement uses TRBV6-5 and TRBJ1-2; 11 bases map to TRBD1. The germline CDR1 and CDR2 sequences are MNHEY and SVGAGI. This CDR3 is 17 amino acids long. Germline trimming cut 2 bases from V and 4 bases from J; bases unmatched to any gene: 9.

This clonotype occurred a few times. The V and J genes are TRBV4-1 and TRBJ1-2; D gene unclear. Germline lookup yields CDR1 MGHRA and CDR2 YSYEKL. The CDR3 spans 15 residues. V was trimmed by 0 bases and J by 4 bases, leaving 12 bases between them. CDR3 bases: TGCGCCAGCAGCCAAGATGGTGGTGATGGCTATGGCTACACCTTC. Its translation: CASSQDGGDGYGYTF.

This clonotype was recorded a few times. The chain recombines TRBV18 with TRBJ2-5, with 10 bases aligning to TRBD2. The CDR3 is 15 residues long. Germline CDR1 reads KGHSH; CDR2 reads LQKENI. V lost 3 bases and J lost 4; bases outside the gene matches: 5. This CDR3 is CASSPSSGGGETQYF. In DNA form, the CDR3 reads TGTGCCAGCTCACCGAGCAGCGGGGGGGGAGAGACCCAGTACTTC.

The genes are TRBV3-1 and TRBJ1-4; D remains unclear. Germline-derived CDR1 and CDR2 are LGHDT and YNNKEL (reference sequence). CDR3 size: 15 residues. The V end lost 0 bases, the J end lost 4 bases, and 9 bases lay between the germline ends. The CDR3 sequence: CASSQDLQINEKLFF. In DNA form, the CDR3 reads TGTGCCAGCAGCCAAGATTTGCAGATTAATGAAAAACTGTTTTTT.

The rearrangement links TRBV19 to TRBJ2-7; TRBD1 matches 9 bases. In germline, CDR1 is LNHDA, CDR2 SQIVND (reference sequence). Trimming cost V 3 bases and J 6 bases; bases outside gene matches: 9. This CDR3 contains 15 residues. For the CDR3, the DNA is TGTGCCAGTAGTATCCTCGGGGACAGGGTATCCGAGCAGTACTTC. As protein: CASSILGDRVSEQYF.

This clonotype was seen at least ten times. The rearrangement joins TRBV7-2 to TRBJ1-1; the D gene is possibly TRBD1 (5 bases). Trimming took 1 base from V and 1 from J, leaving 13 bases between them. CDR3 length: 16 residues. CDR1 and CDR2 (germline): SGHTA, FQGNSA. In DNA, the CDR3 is TGTGCCAGCAGCTTAGTATGGGTCAGGGCGAACACTGAAGCTTTCTTT. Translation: CASSLVWVRANTEAFF.

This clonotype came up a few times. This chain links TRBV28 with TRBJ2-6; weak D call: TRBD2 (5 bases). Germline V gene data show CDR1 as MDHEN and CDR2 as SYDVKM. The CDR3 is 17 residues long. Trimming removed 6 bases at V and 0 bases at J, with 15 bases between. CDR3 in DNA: TGTGCCAGCAGCCAACTTCTCCGGGACTCTGGGGCCAACGTCCTGACTTTC. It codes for CASSQLLRDSGANVLTF.

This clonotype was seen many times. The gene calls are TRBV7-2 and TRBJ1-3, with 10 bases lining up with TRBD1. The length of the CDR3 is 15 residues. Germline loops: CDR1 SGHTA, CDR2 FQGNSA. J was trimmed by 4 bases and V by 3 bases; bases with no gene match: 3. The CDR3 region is CASSFLTGGGNTIYF. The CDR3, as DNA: TGTGCCAGCAGCTTCTTGACAGGGGGCGGAAACACCATATATTTT.

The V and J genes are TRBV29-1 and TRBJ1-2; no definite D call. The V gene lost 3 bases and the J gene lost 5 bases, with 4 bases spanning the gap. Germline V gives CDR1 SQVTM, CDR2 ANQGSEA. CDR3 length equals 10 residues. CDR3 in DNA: TGCAGCGTTGATGGATATGGCTACACCTTC. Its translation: CSVDGYGYTF.

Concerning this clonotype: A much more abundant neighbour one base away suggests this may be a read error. The CDR3 region has the DNA TGTGCCAGCAGCTTAGCGGCAGATGGTAATTCACCCCTCCGCTTT. Translated: CASSLAADGNSPLRF. The chain uses TRBV7-6 and TRBJ1-6; D remains unclear. The CDR3 runs 15 residues. Germline CDR1 SGHVS, CDR2 FNYEAQ.

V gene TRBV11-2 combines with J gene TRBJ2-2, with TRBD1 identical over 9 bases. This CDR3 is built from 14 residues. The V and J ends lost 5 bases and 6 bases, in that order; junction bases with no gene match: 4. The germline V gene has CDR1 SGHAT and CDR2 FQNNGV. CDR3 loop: CASSRTGVSGELFF. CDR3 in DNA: TGTGCCAGCAGCCGGACAGGGGTGTCCGGGGAGCTGTTTTTT.

DNA for the CDR3: TGCGCCAGCAGCTTGGAGGCAGGGTTGCAAGAGACCCAGTACTTC. Translating gives CASSLEAGLQETQYF. The chain links TRBV5-1 to TRBJ2-5; the D gene is possibly TRBD1 (5 bases). The length of the CDR3 is 15 residues. CDR1 is SGHRS, CDR2 YFSETQ, per germline. The germline V and J ends were trimmed by 0 bases and 2 bases, with 11 bases remaining between them.

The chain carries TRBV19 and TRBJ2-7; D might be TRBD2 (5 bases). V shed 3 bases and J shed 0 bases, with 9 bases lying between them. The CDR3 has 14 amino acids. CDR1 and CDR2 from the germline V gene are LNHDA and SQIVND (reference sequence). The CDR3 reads CASSIPGDSYEQYF. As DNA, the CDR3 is TGTGCCAGTAGTATCCCCGGGGACTCCTACGAGCAGTACTTC.

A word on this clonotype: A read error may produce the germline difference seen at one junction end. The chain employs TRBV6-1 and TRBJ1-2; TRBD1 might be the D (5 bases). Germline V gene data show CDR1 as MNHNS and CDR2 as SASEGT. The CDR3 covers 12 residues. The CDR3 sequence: CASSPGTRVGWF. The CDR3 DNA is TGTGCCAGCTCGCCGGGCACCAGGGTCGGTTGGTTC.

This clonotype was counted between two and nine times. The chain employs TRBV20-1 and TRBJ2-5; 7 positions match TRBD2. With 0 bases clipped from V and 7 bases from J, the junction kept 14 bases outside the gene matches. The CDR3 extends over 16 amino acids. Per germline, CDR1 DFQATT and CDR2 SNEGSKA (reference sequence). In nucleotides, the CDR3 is TGCAGTGCTAGAGATCCGTTCGCTAGCGGCACATGGACCCAGTACTTC. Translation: CSARDPFASGTWTQYF.

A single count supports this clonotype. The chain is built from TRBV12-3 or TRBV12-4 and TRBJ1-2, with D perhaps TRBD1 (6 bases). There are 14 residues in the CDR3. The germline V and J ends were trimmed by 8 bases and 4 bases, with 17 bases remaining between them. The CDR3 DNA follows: TGTGCCAGCTTGGTGGAGGGGGAGGGCTATGGCTACACCTTC. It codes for CASLVEGEGYGYTF.

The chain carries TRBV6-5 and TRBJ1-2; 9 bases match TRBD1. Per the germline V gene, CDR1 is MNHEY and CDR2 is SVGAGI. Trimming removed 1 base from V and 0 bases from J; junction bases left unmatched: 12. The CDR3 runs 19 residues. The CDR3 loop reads CASSYFIGQGPIANYGYTF. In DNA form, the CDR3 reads TGTGCCAGCAGTTACTTTATAGGACAGGGGCCAATTGCTAACTATGGCTACACCTTC.

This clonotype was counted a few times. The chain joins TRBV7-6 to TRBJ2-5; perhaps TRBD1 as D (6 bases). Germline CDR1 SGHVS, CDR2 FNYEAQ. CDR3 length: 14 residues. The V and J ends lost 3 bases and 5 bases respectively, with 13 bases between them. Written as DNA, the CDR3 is TGTGCCAGCAGCTTGGAAAACAGGGTTGAGACCCAGTACTTC. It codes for CASSLENRVETQYF.

The CDR3 DNA follows: TGTGCCAGCAGTTACGACCAGGGTGGCAACGAGCAGTACGTC. It specifies CASSYDQGGNEQYV. This chain connects TRBV6-6 to TRBJ2-7; D perhaps matches TRBD1 (5 bases). Trimming stripped 2 bases from V and 5 bases from J, with 13 bases between. Per the germline V gene, CDR1 is MNHNY and CDR2 is SVGAGI (reference sequence). CDR3 length: 14 amino acids.

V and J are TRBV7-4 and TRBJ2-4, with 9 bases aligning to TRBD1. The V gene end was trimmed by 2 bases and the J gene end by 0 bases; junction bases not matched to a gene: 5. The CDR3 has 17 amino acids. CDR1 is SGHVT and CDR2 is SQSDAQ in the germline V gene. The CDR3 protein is CASSLSGQGLAKNIQYF. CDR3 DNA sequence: TGTGCCAGCAGCTTAAGCGGACAGGGGCTAGCCAAAAACATTCAGTACTTC.

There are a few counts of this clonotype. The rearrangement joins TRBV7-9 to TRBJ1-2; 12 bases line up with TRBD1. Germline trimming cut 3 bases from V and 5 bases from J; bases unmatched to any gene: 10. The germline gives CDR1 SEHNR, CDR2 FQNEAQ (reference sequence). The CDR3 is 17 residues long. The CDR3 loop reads CASSLGGTGGPPYGYTF. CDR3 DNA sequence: TGTGCCAGCAGCTTGGGAGGGACAGGGGGCCCCCCATATGGCTACACCTTC. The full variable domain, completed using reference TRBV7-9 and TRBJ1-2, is DTGVSQNPRHKITKRGQNVTFRCDPISEHNRLYWYRQTLGQGPEFLTYFQNEAQLEKSRLLSDRFSAERPKGSFSTLEIQRTEQGDSAMYLCASSLGGTGGPPYGYTFGSGTRLTVV.

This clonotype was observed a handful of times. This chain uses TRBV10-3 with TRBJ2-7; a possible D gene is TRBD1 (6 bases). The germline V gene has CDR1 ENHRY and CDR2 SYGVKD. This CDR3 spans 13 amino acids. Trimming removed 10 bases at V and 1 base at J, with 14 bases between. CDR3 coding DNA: TGTGCCACCTCAACGACAGGATCCTACGAGCAGTACGTC. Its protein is CATSTTGSYEQYV.

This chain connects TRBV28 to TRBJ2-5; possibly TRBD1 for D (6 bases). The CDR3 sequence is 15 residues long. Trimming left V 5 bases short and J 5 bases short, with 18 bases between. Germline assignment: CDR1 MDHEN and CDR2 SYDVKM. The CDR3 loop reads CASSPPLLRGETQYF. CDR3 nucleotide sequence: TGTGCCAGCAGTCCTCCCCTCCTTAGGGGGGAGACCCAGTACTTC.

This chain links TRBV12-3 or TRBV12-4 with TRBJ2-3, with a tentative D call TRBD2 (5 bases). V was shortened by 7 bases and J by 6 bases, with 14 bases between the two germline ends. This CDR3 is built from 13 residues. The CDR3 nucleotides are TGTGCCAGCATCAACGGACTGGAGGATACGCAGTATTTT. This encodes CASINGLEDTQYF.